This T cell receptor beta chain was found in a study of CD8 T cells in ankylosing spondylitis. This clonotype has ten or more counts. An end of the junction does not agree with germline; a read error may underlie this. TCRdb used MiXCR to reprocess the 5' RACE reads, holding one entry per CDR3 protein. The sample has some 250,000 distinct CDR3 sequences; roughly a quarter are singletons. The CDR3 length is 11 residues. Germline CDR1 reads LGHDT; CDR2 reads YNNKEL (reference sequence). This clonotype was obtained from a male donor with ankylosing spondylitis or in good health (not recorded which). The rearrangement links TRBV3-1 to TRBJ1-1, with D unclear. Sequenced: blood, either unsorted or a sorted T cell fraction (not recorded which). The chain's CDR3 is CASSQEASLRF. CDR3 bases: TGTGCCAGCAGCCAAGAGGCCTCCCTTAGATTT.